The rows below give T cell receptor beta chains drawn from one sample of a study of chemoradiotherapy in HPV16-positive cancers. Profiled with immunoSEQ multiplex PCR; TCRdb holds only in-frame clones, not every one. This sample has about 3,400 clones, with 75% to 95% found just once. Specimen: blood, collected from a patient who underwent chemoradiotherapy. Receptors were obtained from a human donor with HPV-associated anogenital cancer. Each CDR3 is given with its conserved first and last residue. D genes are given only for firm matches. Rows give clone size only sometimes, using once, few, many, or a class for an expanded clone.

V gene,J gene,CDR3 length,D gene,clone size,CDR3 protein,CDR3 DNA
TRBV19,TRBJ2-1,18,-,-,CASTKKMGARLSFNEQFF,TGTGCCAGTACCAAAAAGATGGGGGCGCGGTTAAGTTTCAATGAGCAGTTCTTC
TRBV5-6,TRBJ1-1,15,-,-,CASSLPGRMNTEAFF,TGTGCCAGCAGCTTGCCCGGACGGATGAACACTGAAGCTTTCTTT
TRBV9,TRBJ2-1,15,TRBD1,-,CASSVEDRGDNEQFF,TGTGCCAGCAGCGTAGAGGACAGGGGGGACAATGAGCAGTTCTTC
TRBV2,TRBJ1-3,14,TRBD1,-,CASRSGTAGNTIYF,TGTGCCAGCAGGAGCGGGACAGCTGGAAACACCATATATTTT
TRBV29-1,TRBJ2-7,14,TRBD1,-,CSVEVRDRTYEQYF,TGCAGCGTTGAAGTCCGGGACAGGACCTACGAGCAGTACTTC
TRBV27,TRBJ1-2,12,-,-,CASRDYGHGYTF,TGTGCCAGCAGAGACTATGGACACGGCTACACCTTC
TRBV2,TRBJ1-2,13,-,-,CASSVTEDYGYTF,TGTGCCAGCAGTGTGACGGAAGACTATGGCTACACCTTC
TRBV11-1,TRBJ1-1,16,TRBD1,-,CATSSGTGGLNTEAFF,TGTGCCACCTCCTCCGGGACAGGGGGCTTGAACACTGAAGCTTTCTTT
TRBV11-3,TRBJ1-4,14,-,-,CASAAGGTNEKLFF,TGTGCCAGCGCCGCCGGAGGAACTAATGAAAAACTGTTTTTT
TRBV9,TRBJ1-3,16,-,-,CASSARQEFSGNTIYF,TGTGCCAGCAGCGCAAGACAGGAATTTTCTGGAAACACCATATATTTT
TRBV18,TRBJ2-7,16,-,once,CASSPQQGPLSYEQYF,TGTGCCAGCTCACCACAGCAAGGGCCCCTCTCCTACGAGCAGTACTTC
TRBV28,TRBJ2-7,12,-,-,CASSSRQNEQYF,TGTGCCAGCAGTTCTAGACAGAACGAGCAGTACTTC
TRBV9,TRBJ1-4,15,-,-,CASSGGGTTNEKLFF,TGTGCCAGCAGCGGGGGCGGGACAACTAATGAAAAACTGTTTTTT
TRBV9,TRBJ1-3,15,TRBD1,-,CASSADRGYGNTIYF,TGTGCCAGCAGCGCTGACAGGGGCTACGGAAACACCATATATTTT
TRBV25-1,TRBJ2-1,11,-,-,CASSEYDEQFF,TGTGCCAGCAGTGAATATGATGAGCAGTTCTTC
TRBV27,TRBJ1-6,17,TRBD1,-,CASSLSQGAAYNSPLHF,TGTGCCAGCAGTTTATCCCAGGGGGCTGCCTATAATTCACCCCTCCACTTT
TRBV9,TRBJ1-2,16,-,-,CASSAGAGAFNYGYTF,TGTGCCAGCAGCGCGGGGGCAGGGGCGTTCAACTATGGCTACACCTTC
TRBV5-1,TRBJ1-5,15,-,-,CASSTDGLSNQPQHF,TGCGCCAGCAGCACGGACGGACTTAGCAATCAGCCCCAGCATTTT
TRBV11-3,TRBJ2-1,18,TRBD2,-,CASSLDAQLAGVYNEQFF,TGTGCCAGCAGCTTAGATGCCCAACTAGCGGGGGTCTACAATGAGCAGTTCTTC
TRBV19,TRBJ2-1,15,TRBD2,few,CASSILAGRYNEQFF,TGTGCCAGTAGTATTCTAGCGGGACGGTACAATGAGCAGTTCTTC
TRBV28,TRBJ2-3,16,TRBD2,-,CASSLRAAGSTDTQYF,TGTGCCAGCAGTTTAAGGGCAGCGGGGAGCACAGATACGCAGTATTTT
TRBV7-9,TRBJ2-7,15,TRBD1,-,CASSPPGQGADEQYF,TGTGCCAGCAGCCCTCCGGGACAGGGTGCGGACGAGCAGTACTTC
TRBV2,TRBJ2-5,13,-,-,CASRPRVQETQYF,TGTGCCAGTCGACCGAGAGTGCAAGAGACCCAGTACTTC
TRBV9,TRBJ2-7,18,TRBD2,-,CASSVLPGLAGGSYEQYF,TGTGCCAGCAGCGTATTGCCGGGACTAGCGGGAGGGTCCTACGAGCAGTACTTC
TRBV2,TRBJ2-5,13,-,-,CASSGRWSETQYF,TGTGCCAGCAGTGGTCGGTGGTCAGAGACCCAGTACTTC
TRBV11-3,TRBJ2-5,14,-,-,CASSLGQPGETQYF,TGTGCCAGCAGCCTCGGACAGCCGGGGGAGACCCAGTACTTC
TRBV6-5,TRBJ2-5,15,-,once,CASSYSSEGGETQYF,TGTGCCAGCAGTTACTCGTCAGAGGGGGGAGAGACCCAGTACTTC
TRBV9,TRBJ2-2,15,-,-,CASSVEGVYTGELFF,TGTGCCAGCAGCGTAGAAGGGGTGTACACCGGGGAGCTGTTTTTT
TRBV5-4,TRBJ1-6,13,-,-,CASSLQGGSPLHF,TGTGCCAGCAGCTTACAGGGCGGTTCACCCCTCCACTTT